This TCR beta chain emerged from a study of blood T cell repertoires in COVID-19. There are 16 residues in the CDR3. V was pared by 4 bases and J by 2 bases, with 17 bases between. Germline lookup yields CDR1 SGHTA and CDR2 FQGNSA. The table came from immunoSEQ multiplex PCR; TCRdb's copy has only in-frame clones and leaves some out. The sample includes approximately 220,000 clones, 84% seen only once; the top ten take around 6.5%. This clone was observed once. What was sequenced was PBMCs or T cells enriched from blood (not recorded which). This receptor was obtained from a woman aged 40 to 50 who had recovered from COVID-19. This chain joins TRBV7-2 and TRBJ1-2; maybe TRBD1 (5 bases). CDR3: CASSSGGVEGNYGYTF. The CDR3 DNA reads as TGTGCCAGCAGCTCCGGGGGGGTGGAGGGGAACTATGGCTACACCTTC. The whole variable domain, remainder taken from reference TRBV7-2 and TRBJ1-2, is GAGVSQSPSNKVTEKGKDVELRCDPISGHTALYWYRQSLGQGLEFLIYFQGNSAPDKSGLPSDRFSAERTGGSVSTLTIQRTQQEDSAVYLCASSSGGVEGNYGYTFGSGTRLTVV.